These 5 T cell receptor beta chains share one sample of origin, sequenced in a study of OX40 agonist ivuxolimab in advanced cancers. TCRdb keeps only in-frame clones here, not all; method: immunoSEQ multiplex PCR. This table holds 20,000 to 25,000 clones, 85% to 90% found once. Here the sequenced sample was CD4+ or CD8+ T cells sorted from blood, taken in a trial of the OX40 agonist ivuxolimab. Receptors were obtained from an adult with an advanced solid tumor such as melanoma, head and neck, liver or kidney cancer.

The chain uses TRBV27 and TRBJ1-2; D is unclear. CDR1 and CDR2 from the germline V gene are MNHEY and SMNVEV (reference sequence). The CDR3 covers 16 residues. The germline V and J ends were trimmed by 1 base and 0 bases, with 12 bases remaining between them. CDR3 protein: CASSLLGPETNYGYTF. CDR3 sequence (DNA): TGTGCCAGCAGTTTATTGGGCCCGGAAACTAACTATGGCTACACCTTC.

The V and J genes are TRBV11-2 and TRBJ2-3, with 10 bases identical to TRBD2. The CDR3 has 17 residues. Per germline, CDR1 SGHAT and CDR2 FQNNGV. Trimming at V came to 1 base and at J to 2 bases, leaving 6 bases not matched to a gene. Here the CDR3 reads CASSLASGGLHTDTQYF. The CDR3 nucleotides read TGTGCCAGCAGCTTAGCTAGCGGGGGCCTTCACACAGATACGCAGTATTTT.

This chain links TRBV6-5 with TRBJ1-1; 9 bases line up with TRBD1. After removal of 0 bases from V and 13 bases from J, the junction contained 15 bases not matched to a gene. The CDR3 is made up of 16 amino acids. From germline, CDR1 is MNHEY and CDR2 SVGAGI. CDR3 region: CASSYSPRTGEIGDFF. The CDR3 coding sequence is TGTGCCAGCAGTTACTCGCCCCGGACAGGGGAGATCGGGGATTTCTTT.

CDR3: CASSFASGVNEQFF. The CDR3 DNA follows: TGTGCCAGCAGTTTTGCTAGCGGGGTGAATGAGCAGTTCTTC. V is TRBV28 and J is TRBJ2-1, with 9 bases that match TRBD2. Germline CDR1 MDHEN, CDR2 SYDVKM. The J segment lost 7 bases and the V segment lost 3 bases, leaving 4 bases of the junction unmatched. The CDR3 loop spans 14 amino acids. The full variable domain, its missing parts supplied by reference TRBV28 and TRBJ2-1, is DVKVTQSSRYLVKRTGEKVFLECVQDMDHENMFWYRQDPGLGLRLIYFSYDVKMKEKGDIPEGYSVSREKKERFSLILESASTNQTSMYLCASSFASGVNEQFFGPGTRLTVL.

In DNA, the CDR3 is TGTGCCAGCAGCTTGTGGGGCGCGGGAGGAAACACCATATATTTT. Its protein is CASSLWGAGGNTIYF. The chain joins TRBV7-6 to TRBJ1-3; tentative D call: TRBD1 (5 bases). Germline V lookup: CDR1 SGHVS, CDR2 FNYEAQ. The V end lost 3 bases, the J end lost 4 bases, and 13 bases lay between the germline ends. CDR3 length: 15 residues.